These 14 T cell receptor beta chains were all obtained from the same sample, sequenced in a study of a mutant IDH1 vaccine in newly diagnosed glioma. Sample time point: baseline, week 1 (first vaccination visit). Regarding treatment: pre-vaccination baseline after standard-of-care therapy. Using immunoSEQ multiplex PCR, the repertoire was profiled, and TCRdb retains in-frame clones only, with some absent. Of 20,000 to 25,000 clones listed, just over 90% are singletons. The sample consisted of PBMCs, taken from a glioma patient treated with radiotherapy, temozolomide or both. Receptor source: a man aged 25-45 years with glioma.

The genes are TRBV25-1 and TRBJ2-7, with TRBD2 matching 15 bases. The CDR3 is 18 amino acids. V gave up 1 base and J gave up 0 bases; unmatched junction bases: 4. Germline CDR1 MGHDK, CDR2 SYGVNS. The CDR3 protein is CASSESGTSGRFSYEQYF. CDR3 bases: TGTGCCAGCAGTGAATCTGGGACTAGCGGGAGGTTCTCCTACGAGCAGTACTTC.

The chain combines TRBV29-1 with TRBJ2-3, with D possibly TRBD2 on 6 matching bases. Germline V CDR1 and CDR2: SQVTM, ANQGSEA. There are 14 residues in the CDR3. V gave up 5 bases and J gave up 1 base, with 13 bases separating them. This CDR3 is CSVNRVAGTDTQYF. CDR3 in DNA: TGCAGCGTTAATCGAGTAGCGGGCACAGATACGCAGTATTTT.

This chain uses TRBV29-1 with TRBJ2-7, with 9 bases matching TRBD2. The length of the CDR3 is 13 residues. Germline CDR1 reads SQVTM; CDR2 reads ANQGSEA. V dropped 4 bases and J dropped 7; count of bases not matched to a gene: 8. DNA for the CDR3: TGCAGCGTTGTATCGGCGGGAGGGAGGGAGCAGTACTTC. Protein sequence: CSVVSAGGREQYF.

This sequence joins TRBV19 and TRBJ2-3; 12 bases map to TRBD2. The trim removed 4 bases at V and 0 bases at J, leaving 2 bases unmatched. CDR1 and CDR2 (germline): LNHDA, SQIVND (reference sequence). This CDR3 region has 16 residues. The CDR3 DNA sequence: TGTGCCAGTAGTAGCGGGACTAGCGGGAGCACAGATACGCAGTATTTT. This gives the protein CASSSGTSGSTDTQYF.

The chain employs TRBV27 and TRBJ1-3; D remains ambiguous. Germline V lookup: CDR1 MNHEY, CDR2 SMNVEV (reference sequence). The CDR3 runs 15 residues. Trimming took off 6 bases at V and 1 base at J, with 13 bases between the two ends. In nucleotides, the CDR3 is TGTGCCAGCAGCTGGAGTTCTAGGTCTGGAAACACCATATATTTT. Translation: CASSWSSRSGNTIYF.

CDR3 DNA: TGTGCCAGTAGACCGGGACTCGGGGGTAATGAGCAGTTCTTC. Protein sequence: CASRPGLGGNEQFF. The chain carries TRBV19 and TRBJ2-1, with D tentatively TRBD2 (6 bases). The CDR3 sequence is 14 residues long. Per germline, CDR1 LNHDA and CDR2 SQIVND (reference sequence). V shed 6 bases and J shed 7 bases, with 16 bases lying between them.

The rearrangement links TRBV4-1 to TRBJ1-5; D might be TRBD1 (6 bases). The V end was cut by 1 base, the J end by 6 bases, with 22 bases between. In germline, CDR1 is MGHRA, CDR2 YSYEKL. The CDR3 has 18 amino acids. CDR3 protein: CASSQGSGGTWMLQPQHF. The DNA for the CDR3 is TGCGCCAGCAGCCAAGGGTCGGGGGGGACATGGATGCTTCAGCCCCAGCATTTT.

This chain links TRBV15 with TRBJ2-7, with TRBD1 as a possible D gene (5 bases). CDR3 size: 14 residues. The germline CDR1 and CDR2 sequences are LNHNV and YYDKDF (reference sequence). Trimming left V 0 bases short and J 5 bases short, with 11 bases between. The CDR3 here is CATSRDRQGHEQYF. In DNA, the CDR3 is TGTGCCACCAGCAGAGATCGGCAGGGCCACGAGCAGTACTTC.

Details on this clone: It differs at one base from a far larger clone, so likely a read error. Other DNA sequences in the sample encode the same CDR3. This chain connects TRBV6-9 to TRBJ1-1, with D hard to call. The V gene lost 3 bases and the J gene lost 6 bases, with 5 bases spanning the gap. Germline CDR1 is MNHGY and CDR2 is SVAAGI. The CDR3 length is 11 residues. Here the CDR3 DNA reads TGTGCCAGCAGTTACTCTTCTGAAGCTTTCTTT. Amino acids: CASSYSSEAFF.

This CDR3 is CASSVSRWLTEAFF. CDR3 DNA sequence: TGTGCCAGCAGCGTAAGCAGGTGGCTCACTGAAGCTTTCTTT. The chain uses TRBV9 and TRBJ1-1; the D is unclear. This CDR3 has 14 amino acids. V lost 1 base and J 4 bases, leaving 11 bases between the germline ends. CDR1 and CDR2 from the germline V gene are SGDLS and YYNGEE.

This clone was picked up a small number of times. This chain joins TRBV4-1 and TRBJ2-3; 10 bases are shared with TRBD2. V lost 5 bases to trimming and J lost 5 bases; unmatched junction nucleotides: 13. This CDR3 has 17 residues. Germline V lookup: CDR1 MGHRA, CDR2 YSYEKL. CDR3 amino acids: CASSSQASGRKGDTQYF. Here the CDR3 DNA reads TGCGCCAGCAGCTCTCAGGCTAGCGGGAGAAAGGGAGATACGCAGTATTTT.

CDR3 in amino acids: CASSPHRDAYGYTF. CDR3 sequence (DNA): TGTGCCAGCAGCCCTCACCGGGACGCCTATGGCTACACCTTC. The chain combines TRBV7-2 with TRBJ1-2, with D perhaps TRBD1 (5 bases). From germline, CDR1 is SGHTA and CDR2 FQGNSA. Trimming pared 5 bases from V and 4 bases from J, leaving 14 bases between. The CDR3 has 14 amino acids.

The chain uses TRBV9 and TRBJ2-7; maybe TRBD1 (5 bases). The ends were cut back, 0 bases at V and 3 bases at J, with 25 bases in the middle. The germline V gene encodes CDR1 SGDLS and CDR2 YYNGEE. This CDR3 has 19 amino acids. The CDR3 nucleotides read TGTGCCAGCAGCGTAGCCCTCAATACGGCAGGGTCTAAGCTCTACGAGCAGTACTTC. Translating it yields CASSVALNTAGSKLYEQYF.

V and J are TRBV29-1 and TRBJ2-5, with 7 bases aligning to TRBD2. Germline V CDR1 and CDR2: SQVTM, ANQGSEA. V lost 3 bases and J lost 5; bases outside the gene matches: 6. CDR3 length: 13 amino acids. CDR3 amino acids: CSVEGLAVETQYF. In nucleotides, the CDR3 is TGCAGCGTTGAGGGTCTAGCGGTTGAGACCCAGTACTTC.